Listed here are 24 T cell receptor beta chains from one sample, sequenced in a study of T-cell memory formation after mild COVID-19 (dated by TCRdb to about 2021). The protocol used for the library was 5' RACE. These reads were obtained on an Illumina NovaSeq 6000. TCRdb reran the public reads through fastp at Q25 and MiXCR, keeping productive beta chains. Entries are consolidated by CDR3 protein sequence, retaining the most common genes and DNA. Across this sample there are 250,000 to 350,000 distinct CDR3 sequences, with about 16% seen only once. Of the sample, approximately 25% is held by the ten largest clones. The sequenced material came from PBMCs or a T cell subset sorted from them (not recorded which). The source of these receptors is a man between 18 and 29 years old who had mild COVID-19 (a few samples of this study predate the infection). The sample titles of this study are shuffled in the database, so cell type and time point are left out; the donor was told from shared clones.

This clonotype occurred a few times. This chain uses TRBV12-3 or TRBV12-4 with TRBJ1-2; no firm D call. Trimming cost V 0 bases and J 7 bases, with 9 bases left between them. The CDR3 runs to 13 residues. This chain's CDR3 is CASSLAPTSGYTF. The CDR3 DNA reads TGTGCCAGCAGTTTAGCGCCAACTTCTGGCTACACCTTC.

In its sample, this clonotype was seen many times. CDR3 in DNA: TGTGCCAGAACAGACCCCGGACTAGTAGCGATAAAGACCCAGTACTTC. It yields the protein CARTDPGLVAIKTQYF. This chain links TRBV12-3 or TRBV12-4 with TRBJ2-5, with 7 bases matching TRBD2. The CDR3 has 16 amino acids. The V segment lost 9 bases and the J segment 6 bases; nucleotides outside the gene matches: 19.

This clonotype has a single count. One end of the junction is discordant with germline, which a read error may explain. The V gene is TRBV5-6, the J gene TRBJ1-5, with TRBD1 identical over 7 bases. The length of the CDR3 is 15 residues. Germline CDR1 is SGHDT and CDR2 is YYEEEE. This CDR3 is CTSSTRPDRAKPQHF. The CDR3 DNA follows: TGTACCAGCAGCACCCGCCCCGACAGGGCGAAGCCCCAGCATTTT.

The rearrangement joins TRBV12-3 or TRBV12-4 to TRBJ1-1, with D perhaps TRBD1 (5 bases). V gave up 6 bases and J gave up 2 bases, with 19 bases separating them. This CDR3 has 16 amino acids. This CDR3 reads CASRPQGHNFNTEAFF. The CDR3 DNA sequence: TGTGCCAGCAGGCCCCAAGGACACAACTTCAACACTGAAGCTTTCTTT.

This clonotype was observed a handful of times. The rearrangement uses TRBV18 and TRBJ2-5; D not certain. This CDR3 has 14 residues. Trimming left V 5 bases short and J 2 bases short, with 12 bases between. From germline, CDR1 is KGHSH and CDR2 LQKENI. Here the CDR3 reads CASSGVGAQETQYF. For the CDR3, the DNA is TGTGCCAGCTCAGGGGTTGGAGCACAAGAGACCCAGTACTTC.

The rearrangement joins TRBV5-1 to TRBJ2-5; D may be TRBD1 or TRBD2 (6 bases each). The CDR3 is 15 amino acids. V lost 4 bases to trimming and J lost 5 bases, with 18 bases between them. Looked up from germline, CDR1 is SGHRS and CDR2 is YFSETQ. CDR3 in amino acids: CASSRTGAGGETQYF. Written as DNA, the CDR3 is TGCGCCAGCAGCCGAACGGGGGCCGGTGGGGAGACCCAGTACTTC.

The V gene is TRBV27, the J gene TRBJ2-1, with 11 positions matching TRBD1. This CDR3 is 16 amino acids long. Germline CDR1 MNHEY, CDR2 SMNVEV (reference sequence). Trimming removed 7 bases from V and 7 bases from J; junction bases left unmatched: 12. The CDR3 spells CASTSRRDRGRNEQFF. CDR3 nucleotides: TGTGCCAGCACTTCACGCCGGGACAGGGGGAGGAATGAGCAGTTCTTC.

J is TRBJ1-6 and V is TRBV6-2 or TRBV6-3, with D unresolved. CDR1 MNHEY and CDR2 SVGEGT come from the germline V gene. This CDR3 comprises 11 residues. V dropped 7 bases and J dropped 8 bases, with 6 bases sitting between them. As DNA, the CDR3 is TGTGCCAGCAAGAGGGATTCACCCCTCCACTTT. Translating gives CASKRDSPLHF.

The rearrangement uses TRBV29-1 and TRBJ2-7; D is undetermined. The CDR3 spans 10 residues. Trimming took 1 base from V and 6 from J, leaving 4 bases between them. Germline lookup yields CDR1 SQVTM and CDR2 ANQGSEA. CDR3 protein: CSVEVGEQYF. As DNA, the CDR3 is TGCAGCGTTGAAGTGGGCGAGCAGTACTTC.

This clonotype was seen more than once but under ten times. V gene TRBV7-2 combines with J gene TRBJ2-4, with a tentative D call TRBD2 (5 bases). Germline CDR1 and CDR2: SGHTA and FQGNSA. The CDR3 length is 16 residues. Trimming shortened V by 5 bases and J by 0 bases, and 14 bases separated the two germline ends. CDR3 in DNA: TGTGCCAGCAGCCCGCCCGGGCGGGTAGCCAAAAACATTCAGTACTTC. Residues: CASSPPGRVAKNIQYF.

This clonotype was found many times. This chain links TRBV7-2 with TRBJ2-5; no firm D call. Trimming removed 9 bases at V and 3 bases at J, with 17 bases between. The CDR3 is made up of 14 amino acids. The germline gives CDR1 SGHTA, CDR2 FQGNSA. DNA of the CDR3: TGTGCCAGTCACCTAGGCAACCCAAAAGAGACCCAGTACTTC. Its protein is CASHLGNPKETQYF.

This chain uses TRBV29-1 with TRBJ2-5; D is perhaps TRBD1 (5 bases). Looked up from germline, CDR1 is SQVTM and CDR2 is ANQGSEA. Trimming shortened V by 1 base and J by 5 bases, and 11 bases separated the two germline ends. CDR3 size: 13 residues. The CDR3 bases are TGCAGCGTTGAAGGCCAGGGAAGCGAGACCCAGTACTTC. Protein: CSVEGQGSETQYF.

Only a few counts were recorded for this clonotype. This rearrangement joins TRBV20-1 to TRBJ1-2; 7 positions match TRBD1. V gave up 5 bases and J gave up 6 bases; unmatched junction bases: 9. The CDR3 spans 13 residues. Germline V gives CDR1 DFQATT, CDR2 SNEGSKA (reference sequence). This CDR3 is CSAQRQGQHGYTF. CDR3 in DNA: TGCAGTGCTCAGAGACAGGGCCAACATGGCTACACCTTC.

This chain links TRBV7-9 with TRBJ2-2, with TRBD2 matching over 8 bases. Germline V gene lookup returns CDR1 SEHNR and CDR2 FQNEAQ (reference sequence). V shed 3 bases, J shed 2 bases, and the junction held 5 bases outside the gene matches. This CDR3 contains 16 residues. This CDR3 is CASSLASGSNTGELFF. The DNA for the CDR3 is TGTGCCAGCAGCTTGGCTAGCGGGTCCAACACCGGGGAGCTGTTTTTT.

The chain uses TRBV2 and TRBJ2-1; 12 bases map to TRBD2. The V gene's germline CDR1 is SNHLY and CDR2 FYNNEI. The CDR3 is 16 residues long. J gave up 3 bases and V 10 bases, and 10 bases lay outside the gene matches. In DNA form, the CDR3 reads TGTGCCATCCTACTAGCGGGGGGCCTTAACTACAATGAGCAGTTCTTC. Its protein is CAILLAGGLNYNEQFF.

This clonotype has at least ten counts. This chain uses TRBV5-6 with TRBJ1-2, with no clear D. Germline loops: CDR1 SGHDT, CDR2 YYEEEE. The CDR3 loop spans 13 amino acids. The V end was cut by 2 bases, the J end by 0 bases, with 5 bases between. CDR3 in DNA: TGTGCCAGCAGCTTCGAAGCTAACTATGGCTACACCTTC. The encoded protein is CASSFEANYGYTF.

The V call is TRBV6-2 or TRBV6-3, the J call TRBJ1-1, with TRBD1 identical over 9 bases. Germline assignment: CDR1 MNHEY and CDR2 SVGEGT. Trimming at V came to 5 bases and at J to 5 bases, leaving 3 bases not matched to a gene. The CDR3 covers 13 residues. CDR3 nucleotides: TGTGCCAGCAGTACAGGGGGCGGGACTGAAGCTTTCTTT. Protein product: CASSTGGGTEAFF.

The CDR3 region is CASSLGGTNTEAFF. The CDR3 DNA is TGCGCCAGCAGCTTGGGGGGGACTAACACTGAAGCTTTCTTT. J is TRBJ1-1 and V is TRBV5-1; tentatively, D is TRBD1 (5 bases). Germline V gene lookup returns CDR1 SGHRS and CDR2 YFSETQ. Trimming removed 0 bases from V and 2 bases from J, with 8 bases in between. The CDR3 has 14 residues. Supplemented by reference TRBV5-1 and TRBJ1-1, the full variable domain reads KAGVTQTPRYLIKTRGQQVTLSCSPISGHRSVSWYQQTPGQGLQFLFEYFSETQRNKGNFPGRFSGRQFSNSRSEMNVSTLELGDSALYLCASSLGGTNTEAFFGQGTRLTVV.

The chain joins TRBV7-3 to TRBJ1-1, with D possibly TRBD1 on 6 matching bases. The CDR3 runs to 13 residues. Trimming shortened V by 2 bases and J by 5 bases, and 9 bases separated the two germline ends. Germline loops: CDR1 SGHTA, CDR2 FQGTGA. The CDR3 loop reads CASSLQGLTEAFF. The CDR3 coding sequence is TGTGCCAGCAGCTTACAGGGGTTGACTGAAGCTTTCTTT.

The CDR3 here is CASSEGQGAYLEQYF. In nucleotides, the CDR3 is TGCGCCAGCAGTGAGGGACAGGGGGCGTATCTCGAGCAGTACTTC. V gene TRBV10-2 combines with J gene TRBJ2-7, with 11 bases identical to TRBD1. The V and J ends lost 2 bases and 6 bases, in that order; junction bases with no gene match: 6. Germline V gene sequence: CDR1 WSHSY, CDR2 SAAADI. The CDR3 runs 15 residues.

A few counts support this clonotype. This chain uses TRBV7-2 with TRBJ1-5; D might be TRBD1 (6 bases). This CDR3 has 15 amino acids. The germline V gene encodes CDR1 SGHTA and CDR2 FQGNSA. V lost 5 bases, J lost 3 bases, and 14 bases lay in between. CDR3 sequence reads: CASSPEGVTNQPQHF. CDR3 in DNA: TGTGCCAGCAGCCCCGAGGGGGTTACCAATCAGCCCCAGCATTTT.

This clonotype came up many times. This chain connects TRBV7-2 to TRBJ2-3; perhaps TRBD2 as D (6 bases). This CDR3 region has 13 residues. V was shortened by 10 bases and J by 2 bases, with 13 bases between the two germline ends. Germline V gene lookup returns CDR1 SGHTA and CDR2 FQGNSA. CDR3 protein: CATRAGNTDTQYF. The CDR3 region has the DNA TGTGCCACTCGGGCGGGGAACACAGATACGCAGTATTTT.

The CDR3 is CASSFSGGSTEAFF. DNA for the CDR3: TGTGCCAGCAGCTTTTCGGGGGGGAGCACTGAAGCTTTCTTT. This rearrangement joins TRBV7-2 to TRBJ1-1; weak D call: TRBD1 (5 bases). The CDR3 loop spans 14 amino acids. Trimming removed 3 bases at V and 4 bases at J, with 12 bases between. The germline gives CDR1 SGHTA, CDR2 FQGNSA.

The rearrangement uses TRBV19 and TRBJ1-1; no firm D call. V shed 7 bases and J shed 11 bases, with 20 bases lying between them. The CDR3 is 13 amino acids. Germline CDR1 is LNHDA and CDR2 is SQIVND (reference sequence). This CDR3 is CASKGGVWSWAFF. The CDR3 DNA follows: TGTGCCAGTAAGGGAGGTGTTTGGAGTTGGGCTTTCTTT.